This T cell receptor (beta chain) was observed in a study of cytomegalovirus exposure and HLA in healthy donors (dated by TCRdb to 2016 to 2017). Notes on the research overall: According to an earlier analysis of several hundred of the donors, some 180 million T cells yielded 90 million to 130 million unique TCR beta sequences and 276 Gb of sequence data. Because of strong linkage in the cohort, four to six DR-DQ haplotypes were treated as single units for association and clustering. In the later analysis, no new phenotypic data were used to find candidate immune exposures; instead, reliance was placed on TCR beta sequences and their occurrence across donors. Alongside the repertoire data, information on donor age, sex, ethnicity and CMV serostatus was compiled. Roughly 300 gigabases of sequencing data and roughly 90 million unique TCR sequences were included in an early release covering about 700 HLA-typed donors. Along with the roughly 670-subject first cohort, a separate validation cohort of around 110 different subjects was used. The aim of the study was to test whether cataloging public T cell receptors could identify signatures of past pathogen exposure. A later genetic analysis took genome-wide SNP genotypes for about three fifths of the 666 donors and used that subset as a discovery cohort. Of the roughly 400 genotyped donors, more than 75% were placed in the genetic ancestry cluster associated with self-reported Caucasian donors. In a later analysis, previously published TCR beta repertoires from 666 donors were re-analyzed and high-resolution HLA genotyping was added so that TCR occurrence patterns could be studied. The number of typed donors differed by locus: roughly 620-630 for A, B, C, DRB1 and DQB1; 500 to 550 for DQA1; approximately 600 for DPA1; and approximately 450 for DPB1. Using immunosequencing, the study profiled T cell repertoires from approximately 700 subjects and related those repertoires to cytomegalovirus serostatus. HLA typing covered class I and class II loci at four-digit resolution. On average, over 200,000 unique TCR beta nucleotide sequences were sequenced per donor among some 420 genotyped donors of the cohort, with approximately 18% of those sequences being non-productive. Every discovery cohort repertoire had been produced on one sequencing platform. An earlier analysis of some 500 of the donors applied high-throughput TCR beta sequencing to assess whether each TCR beta V gene segment acted as functional or pseudogenic. To predict cytomegalovirus infection status, the study brought together high-throughput TCR immunosequencing, statistical association of individual TCRs with disease status, and machine learning. Study-wide findings and limitations: A group of highly shared sequence variants was considered likely to be a technical artifact of the sequencing pipeline. According to a later analysis, parvovirus B19, influenza, CMV and Epstein-Barr virus appeared linked to several top co-occurrence clusters. About 17 rarely observed V segments, including chromosome 9 orphons, were excluded from the earlier analysis of several hundred of the donors because counts were too low. A total of fewer than 200 TCR beta chains were listed by the study as associated with cytomegalovirus. In vitro tests confirmed that a few of the cytomegalovirus-associated TCR beta chains recognize cytomegalovirus antigens. The authors suggested that the approach could potentially be generalized to other disease states and immunological phenotypes. In an earlier analysis of approximately 590 of the donors, most TCR beta V segments appeared in productive rearrangements about 90% or about 30% of the time, broadly matching IMGT annotations. A further reported finding was that TCR beta sequences accurately predicted the HLA-A and HLA-B alleles for most subjects in the first cohort. Across donors, most TCR sequences were observed very rarely, whereas some public TCRs were present in many individuals. In this cohort, only TCR beta chains were sequenced, and detectable features were limited by the absence of alpha or paired-chain data. In a later genetic analysis, fewer N-insertions in productive TCRs were reported among donors in an Asian-associated ancestry cluster than the roughly 640-donor mean. The classifier was reported to diagnose cytomegalovirus status with high specificity and sensitivity in both the original and validation cohorts. Linkage disequilibrium might explain the correlated functional status among segregating V segments, but an unknown experimental factor could not be excluded. HLA typing was unavailable for some donors at each locus, so association tests used only the typed subset. Presence/absence analyses assumed roughly uniform sequencing depth across donors, an assumption that may not hold. When HLA alleles, especially DR and DQ, strongly co-occurred, TCR associations were difficult to assign to individual alleles. CMV serostatus was the only immune exposure information available for the cohort. Some IMGT-functional V segments, including TRBV6-2 and TRBV6-3, could not be told apart with the 87-base-pair reads, so those segments were excluded. In a later analysis, HLA-associated TCR beta chains showed more clonal expansion and lower generation probabilities than non-associated chains that were equally common. In a later genetic analysis, a missense DCLRE1C variant was associated with V-gene and J-gene trimming of TCR beta chains, and the association was replicated in an independent cohort. In a later analysis, the rate of TCR association differed among HLA loci, with DRB1 alleles having the most associated TCRs and HLA-C alleles having the fewest. A later analysis found that most CMV-associated TCR beta chains appeared HLA-restricted, with HLA associations seemingly driven largely by CMV exposure. Specific HLA alleles were associated with over 15,000 TCR beta sequences at a false discovery rate of 0.05 in a later analysis.

From its cysteine to its phenylalanine, the CDR3 spans 15 amino acids. Only the CDR3 DNA stays, 45 bases, in frame from base 1. CDR1 PRHDT and CDR2 FYEKMQ were looked up in the germline V gene (reference sequence). V was cut back by 3 bases and J by 5 bases, leaving a gap of 16 bases between them. Points on this clone: No cognate antigen has been identified for it. No qualities accompany the bases; no much larger clone lies one base away.

Libraries were made using the immunoSEQ multiplex PCR assay. For the multiplex PCR, a mixture combining 60 forward primers for TCR Vbeta segments and 13 reverse primers for TCR Jbeta segments was used. The CDR3 region of rearranged TCR beta genes was amplified from genomic DNA by a multiplex PCR assay. Amplified TCR beta libraries were sequenced as 87-base-pair reads on the Illumina HiSeq System. The study's processing was this. A later analysis tallied approximately 87 million unique TCR beta chains across the 600 to 700 repertoires, and 10 million to 11 million of those chains were shared by two or more donors. To remove PCR and sequencing errors, raw reads were error-corrected and collapsed into unique sequences using a nearest-neighbor algorithm that merged closely related sequences. Alignment of CDR3 sequences to IMGT reference sequences was used to assign V, D and J gene segments. For a sequence to be retained, a match of at least six nucleotides was required to both a V gene segment and a J gene segment. Rearrangements were classified as productive when the CDR3 lacked stop codons and remained in frame with V and J, and all other rearrangements were classified as non-productive. Following IMGT convention, CDR3 was defined as the stretch from the second conserved V-encoded cysteine up to the conserved J-encoded phenylalanine. The earlier analysis of around 640 of the donors excluded sequences that lacked an unambiguous match to a single V gene segment. In an earlier analysis of several hundred of the donors, a V segment was called functional when productive rearrangements were above 56.7%, and segregating when the standard deviation between donors exceeded 5%. A statistical classification framework was built to diagnose cytomegalovirus status from the catalog of TCR beta chain sequences. In a later analysis, V and J genes were assigned by comparing TCR nucleotide sequences against IMGT/GENE-DB human TR gene sequences. The TCRdist pipeline was used in a later analysis to assign CDR3 sequences and most-parsimonious VDJ recombination scenarios. In a later analysis, each TCR beta chain was defined by its CDR3 amino acid sequence together with its V-gene family, and reads without a unique V-gene family were excluded. As a way to deal with suspected cross-contamination and a sequencing artifact, a later analysis dropped more than 500 nucleotide sequences that were highly shared and had low generation probability. In a later analysis, a clonal expansion index was calculated for each public chain from normalized within-repertoire ranks of inferred template counts. In a later analysis, generation probabilities were computed with a VDJ recombination model fitted to out-of-frame rearrangements, and the resulting probabilities were checked against IGoR. Hypergeometric tests were used in a later analysis to score TCR-TCR, TCR-HLA and TCR-CMV co-occurrence, with a repertoire-size bias correction applied to the TCR pairs. False discovery rates were estimated in a later analysis by permuting HLA or CMV assignments 20 times. A later analysis grouped co-occurring TCRs with DBSCAN, adding TCRdist sequence similarity when clustering within HLA-allele-positive subsets. For co-occurrence clustering, repertoires with fewer than 30,000 or more than 120,000 public chains were excluded, along with five repertoires with anomalous nucleotide sharing. Drawn from immuneACCESS, this table holds only the in-frame rearrangements with V and J called that TCRdb kept. Clones are partly lost; checked studies trace under half to an unresolved V gene and leave the rest unexplained. V and J calls and clone size are given by that table; D and trimming were obtained from the DNA. The sample table shows 85,000 to 110,000 clones, and around 76% are seen once. Over 9% of the sample lies in the top ten.

In total, 630 or so healthy bone marrow donors made up the cohort. At the time of sampling, every cohort member was nominally healthy, though immune exposures that went unrecorded were likely present. The donor was CMV seropositive and belonged to the group of 250 to 300 seropositive cohort members. A peripheral blood sample was collected from each donor, and TCR beta sequencing was performed on peripheral blood mononuclear cells. Genomic DNA extraction from the blood cell samples was performed with the Qiagen DNeasy Blood Extraction Kit. The rearrangement combines TRBV13 with TRBJ2-5; D gene: possibly TRBD1, on 5 matching bases. The sequencing sample was made of PBMCs. The source of this sequence is a young woman in good health and CMV-seropositive. The nucleotides are TGTGCCAGCAGCTTTCGTACCCCAGGGAAGGAGACCCAGTACTTC. Its product reads: CASSFRTPGKETQYF.